Listed here are 11 T cell receptor beta chains from one sample, sequenced in a study of blood T cell repertoires in COVID-19. Generated by immunoSEQ multiplex PCR, the TCRdb table keeps only in-frame clones and is missing some. The sample contains 31,000 or so clones, roughly 89% of which appear only once. Source material: peripheral blood. These receptors were collected from a man at least 80 years old with acute or convalescent COVID-19.

This clone has a single count. This sequence joins TRBV12-3 or TRBV12-4 and TRBJ2-3; D is perhaps TRBD2 (6 bases). Trimming took off 6 bases at V and 5 bases at J, with 9 bases between the two ends. This CDR3 is 12 amino acids long. The CDR3 bases are TGTGCCAGCAGCCAGGGACTAGATACGCAGTATTTT. This encodes CASSQGLDTQYF.

The chain uses TRBV6-5 and TRBJ2-1; TRBD2 matches at 9 bases. J gave up 4 bases and V 6 bases, and 7 bases lay outside the gene matches. The CDR3 has 15 amino acids. CDR1 and CDR2 from the germline V gene are MNHEY and SVGAGI. The CDR3 coding sequence is TGTGCCAGCAGAGCCGCTAGCGGGGTTTACAATGAGCAGTTCTTC. Protein: CASRAASGVYNEQFF.

The CDR3 nucleotides read TGTGCCAGCAGCCGCGGCGGAAACACCATATATTTT. As protein: CASSRGGNTIYF. V is TRBV5-6 and J is TRBJ1-3; no firm D call. Per the germline V gene, CDR1 is SGHDT and CDR2 is YYEEEE. V was pared by 4 bases and J by 4 bases, with 6 bases between. CDR3 length equals 12 residues.

This chain links TRBV11-2 with TRBJ1-5, with 8 nucleotides matching TRBD1. Germline CDR1 and CDR2: SGHAT and FQNNGV. With 6 bases clipped from V and 10 bases from J, the junction kept 5 bases outside the gene matches. The CDR3 contains 12 residues. The CDR3 DNA follows: TGTGCCAGCAGAGTTCAGGGGGCCCCCCAGCATTTT. This gives the protein CASRVQGAPQHF.

The V and J genes are TRBV29-1 and TRBJ2-3; perhaps TRBD2 as D (5 bases). The CDR3 consists of 13 residues. Germline V gives CDR1 SQVTM, CDR2 ANQGSEA. The V end lost 4 bases, the J end lost 3 bases, and 11 bases lay between the germline ends. The CDR3 coding sequence is TGCAGCGTTGGTGGAGGACGAACAGATACGCAGTATTTT. Protein sequence: CSVGGGRTDTQYF.

The chain couples TRBV28 to TRBJ1-1, with TRBD1 as a possible D gene (6 bases). The germline V gene has CDR1 MDHEN and CDR2 SYDVKM. Between the trimmed V and J ends, which lost 6 bases and 3 bases, there was a span of 23 bases. CDR3 length: 17 amino acids. CDR3 in amino acids: CASSSLLGGGSDTEAFF. The CDR3 coding sequence is TGTGCCAGCAGCTCACTATTGGGAGGGGGATCAGACACTGAAGCTTTCTTT.

The rearrangement uses TRBV27 and TRBJ2-7; weak D call: TRBD1 (6 bases). Trimming removed 11 bases at V and 5 bases at J, with 22 bases between. CDR3 length equals 14 residues. Per germline, CDR1 MNHEY and CDR2 SMNVEV (reference sequence). The CDR3 DNA sequence: TGTGCCTCCGCCTTGAGGGGGTCGGTCCACGAGCAGTACTTC. Residues: CASALRGSVHEQYF.

The rearrangement uses TRBV7-6 and TRBJ2-2; tentative D call: TRBD1 (6 bases). V lost 8 bases and J 1 base, leaving 14 bases between the germline ends. Germline-derived CDR1 and CDR2 are SGHVS and FNYEAQ. The CDR3 is 15 residues long. CDR3 region: CASHPLDRNTGELFF. For the CDR3, the DNA is TGTGCCAGCCACCCCCTGGACAGGAACACCGGGGAGCTGTTTTTT.

The V and J genes are TRBV28 and TRBJ1-3; maybe TRBD1 (5 bases). Germline V gene lookup returns CDR1 MDHEN and CDR2 SYDVKM. V gave up 2 bases and J gave up 1 base, with 12 bases separating them. The CDR3 is 16 amino acids. This CDR3 reads CASSLAQGDSGNTIYF. The CDR3 DNA sequence: TGTGCCAGCAGTTTAGCCCAAGGGGATTCTGGAAACACCATATATTTT.

This chain connects TRBV3-1 (or the pseudogene TRBV3-2) to TRBJ2-5; possibly TRBD1 for D (6 bases). Trimming cost V 2 bases and J 2 bases, with 9 bases left between them. Germline CDR1 reads LGHDT; CDR2 reads YNNKEL (reference sequence). The CDR3 sequence is 14 residues long. CDR3 coding DNA: TGTGCCAGCAGCCAACCAGGACAGCAAGAGACCCAGTACTTC. It specifies CASSQPGQQETQYF.

This chain links TRBV3-1 (or the pseudogene TRBV3-2) with TRBJ2-2; 8 bases line up with TRBD2. The J segment lost 4 bases and the V segment lost 4 bases, leaving 2 bases of the junction unmatched. CDR3 length equals 14 residues. Germline assignment: CDR1 LGHDT and CDR2 YNNKEL (reference sequence). CDR3 DNA: TGTGCCAGCAGCCCTACTAGCGGCACCGGGGAGCTGTTTTTT. This encodes CASSPTSGTGELFF.